The clone carrying this T cell receptor beta chain has more than one count but fewer than ten. The sample comes from a study of identical twins. Trimming shortened V by 4 bases and J by 4 bases, and 13 bases separated the two germline ends. The CDR3 totals 14 residues. Each CDR3 protein is one row after TCRdb ran MiXCR on the 5' RACE reads. This table has 700,000 to 950,000 distinct CDR3 sequences, 12% appearing once. All donors were healthy Caucasians. The same data also went into a second study, on yellow fever vaccine responses in identical twins.

Sequenced sample: PBMCs. The J gene is TRBJ1-1, the V gene TRBV12-3 or TRBV12-4; no firm D call. This clonotype was obtained from a woman aged 18-29 years in good health. For the CDR3, the DNA is TGTGCCAGCAGTTACTCGCTGGCCGGCACTGAAGCTTTCTTT. Translation: CASSYSLAGTEAFF.